A single T cell receptor beta chain is shown here with its context. Its matching antigen is unknown. Sequenced by immunoSEQ multiplex PCR; TCRdb stores in-frame clones only, minus some. The profile shows roughly 30,000 clones, more than 60% of them singletons. Germline V CDR1 and CDR2: MDHEN, SYDVKM. There are 17 residues in the CDR3. V was clipped by 5 bases and J by 0 bases; unmatched bases: 6. The sample is drawn from a study of T cell clonotyping in hematopoietic cell transplantation. Study-wide points: Recipient TCR diversity dropped after transplant; expanded clonotypes rose from day 30 to 180. Without cell sorting, CD4 versus CD8 contributions remain unresolved.

Time point in this sample: recipient sample about 28 days before transplant, after cytoreduction. This chain connects TRBV28 to TRBJ2-6, with 8 nucleotides matching TRBD1. The TCR comes from a woman aged 25 to 45 with chronic myeloid leukemia. Some clones in this sample may be carry-over from other donors' samples. Sequencing used peripheral blood mononuclear cells, obtained before stem cell transplant. CDR3 coding DNA: TGTGCCAGCAGTCCCGGACAGGGCCGCTCTGGGGCCAACGTCCTGACTTTC. Its translation: CASSPGQGRSGANVLTF.